These T cell receptor beta chains were read from a single sample in a study of T cell responses to AZD1222 COVID-19 vaccine. The method was immunoSEQ multiplex PCR; TCRdb's version includes in-frame clones alone and lacks a portion of them. This table holds about 120,000 clones, 70% to 90% found once. The sequencing used peripheral blood, collected on day 0 of MenACWY control vaccination. These receptors were taken from an adult in good health. Each CDR3 is given without its conserved first and last residue. The D gene is left open where the match is weak.

j_gene	d_gene	v_gene	CDR3aa
TRBJ2-3	TRBD2	TRBV10-2	ASRTSGESDTQY
TRBJ1-1	NA	TRBV19	ASTTRNTEAF
TRBJ1-3	NA	TRBV4-3	ASSQDFAYRDSGFGNTIY
TRBJ1-1	NA	TRBV2	ASSEEGSGTEAF
TRBJ1-1	NA	TRBV5-4	ASSPGGAGEGEAF
TRBJ1-1	NA	TRBV4-3	ASSQDGGVLGTEAF
TRBJ2-1	TRBD2	TRBV5-1	ASSAAGGSYNEQF
TRBJ1-1	NA	TRBV14	ASSQLGEAF
TRBJ2-3	NA	TRBV24-1	ATSDLGQGSTDTQY
TRBJ1-6	TRBD1	TRBV27	ASSPTGPSSYNSPLH
TRBJ1-5	NA	TRBV30	AWSPGRGQPQH
TRBJ1-2	NA	TRBV6-5	ASTQGQSGRRGYT
TRBJ2-2	NA	TRBV13	ASSPRLEGTGELF
TRBJ2-2	TRBD1	TRBV5-8	ASSYDRGRPGELF
TRBJ1-2	TRBD1	TRBV25-1	ASPGKKGAYGYT
TRBJ2-1	TRBD2	TRBV7-3	ASSPSGLAGDEQF
TRBJ1-1	TRBD1	TRBV19	ASSGLMRTGRTEAF
TRBJ2-2	TRBD2	TRBV6-6	ASSYTSGTGELF
TRBJ2-7	TRBD2	TRBV28	ASSLLLAASYEQY
TRBJ2-1	NA	TRBV10-1	ASPLAGASNEQF
TRBJ1-1	NA	TRBV20-1	SAGGQAANTEAF
TRBJ2-1	NA	TRBV29-1	SVEGLVDSQTFEQF
TRBJ1-2	NA	TRBV18	ASSPDLGQADYGYT
TRBJ1-4	NA	TRBV7-6	ASSLGTQEKLF